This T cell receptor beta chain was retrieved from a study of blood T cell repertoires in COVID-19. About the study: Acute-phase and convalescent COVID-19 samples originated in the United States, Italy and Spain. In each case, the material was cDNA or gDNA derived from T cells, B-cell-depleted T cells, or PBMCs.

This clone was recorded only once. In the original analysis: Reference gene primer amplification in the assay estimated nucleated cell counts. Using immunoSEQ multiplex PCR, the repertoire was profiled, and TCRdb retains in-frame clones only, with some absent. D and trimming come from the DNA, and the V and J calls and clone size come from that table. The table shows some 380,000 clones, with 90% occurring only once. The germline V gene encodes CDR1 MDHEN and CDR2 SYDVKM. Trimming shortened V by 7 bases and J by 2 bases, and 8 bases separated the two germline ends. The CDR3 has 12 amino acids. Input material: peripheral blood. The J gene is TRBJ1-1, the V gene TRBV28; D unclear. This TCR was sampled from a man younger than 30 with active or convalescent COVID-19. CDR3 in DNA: TGTGCCAGCAAAGGAGGAAACACTGAAGCTTTCTTT. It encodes CASKGGNTEAFF.